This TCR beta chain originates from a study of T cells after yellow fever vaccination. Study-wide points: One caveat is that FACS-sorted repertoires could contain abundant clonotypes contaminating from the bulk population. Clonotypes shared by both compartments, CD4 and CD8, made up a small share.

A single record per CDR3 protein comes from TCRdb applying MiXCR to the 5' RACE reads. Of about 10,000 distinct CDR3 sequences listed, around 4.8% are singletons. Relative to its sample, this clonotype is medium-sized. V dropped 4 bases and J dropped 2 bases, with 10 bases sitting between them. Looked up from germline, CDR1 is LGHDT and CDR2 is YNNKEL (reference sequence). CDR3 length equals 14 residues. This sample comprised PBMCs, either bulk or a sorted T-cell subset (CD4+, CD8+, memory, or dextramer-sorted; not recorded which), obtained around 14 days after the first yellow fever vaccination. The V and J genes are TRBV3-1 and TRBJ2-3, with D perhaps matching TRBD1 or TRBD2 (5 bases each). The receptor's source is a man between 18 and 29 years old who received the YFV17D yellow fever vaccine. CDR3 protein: CASSRDENTDTQYF. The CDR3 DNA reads TGTGCCAGCAGCCGGGACGAAAACACAGATACGCAGTATTTT.